This TCR beta chain was captured in a study of shared clonotypes between healthy human individuals. Overall study context: Each donor contributed plates that comprised three CD4 naive, three CD4 memory, two CD8 naive and one CD8 memory. Notes on the study in general: On the whole, naive subsets had larger estimated richness than memory subsets had.

This clone was seen just once. Its antigen is not known. This CDR3 has 14 residues. The V end was cut by 2 bases, the J end by 2 bases, with 9 bases between. The germline CDR1 and CDR2 sequences are MNHEY and SVGAGI. At the deep level, the assay was run. Genomic DNA from each subset was divided evenly over several immunoSEQ plates. The assay was immunoSEQ multiplex PCR, and TCRdb's table has in-frame clones only and misses some. The table has about 2.1 million clones, just under 95% seen once. As defined, naive CD8 cells were CD45RO-negative and positively selected for CCR7, with terminally differentiated effector memory CD45RA+ cells excluded.

Specimen: naive CD8+ T cells from PBMCs. The chain couples TRBV6-5 to TRBJ1-2; a possible D gene is TRBD1 (5 bases). The sequence came from a young man in good health. Some clones in this sample may be carry-over from other donors' samples. This CDR3 is CASSYQGPNYGYTF. The CDR3, as DNA: TGTGCCAGCAGTTACCAGGGCCCGAACTATGGCTACACCTTC.